These T cell receptor beta chains were read from a single sample in a study of blood T cell repertoires in COVID-19. Sequencing was performed with immunoSEQ multiplex PCR; in TCRdb, only in-frame clones are kept and a portion is missing. The data show fewer than 350,000 clones, with 70% to 90% seen just once and about 4% held by the top ten. The sample was peripheral blood. These receptors were taken from a woman between 45 and 60 years old with active or convalescent COVID-19. Each CDR3 is given with its conserved first and last residue. A D gene is named only where the DNA matches it firmly. Only some rows state a clone size, as once, few, many or a class for expanded clones.

abundance,v_gene,j_gene,d_gene,CDR3aa,CDR3nt
NA,TRBV5-1,TRBJ2-7,NA,CASSHPGAEQYF,TGCGCCAGCAGTCATCCAGGGGCCGAGCAGTACTTC
NA,TRBV19,TRBJ1-6,NA,CASSIDPKDSSHNSPLHF,TGTGCCAGTAGTATAGATCCTAAGGACTCGAGCCATAATTCACCCCTCCACTTT
once,TRBV20-1,TRBJ2-3,NA,CSASDSAEDTQYF,TGCAGTGCTAGTGACAGTGCAGAAGATACGCAGTATTTT
NA,TRBV28,TRBJ1-2,TRBD1,CATFGPDRVVGYTF,TGTGCCACCTTTGGGCCAGACAGGGTGGTTGGCTACACCTTC
NA,TRBV6-1,TRBJ1-5,NA,CASSEVAVSNQPQHF,TGTGCCAGCAGTGAAGTGGCGGTTAGCAATCAGCCCCAGCATTTT
NA,TRBV27,TRBJ1-6,TRBD1,CASSLSTGTGSIALHF,TGTGCCAGCAGTTTATCAACCGGGACAGGGAGTATAGCCCTCCACTTT
few,TRBV15,TRBJ1-2,NA,CATSRDNSYYGYTF,TGTGCCACCAGCAGAGATAACAGTTACTATGGCTACACCTTC
NA,TRBV20-1,TRBJ2-1,NA,CSAGGTSEQFF,TGCAGTGCTGGCGGGACGTCGGAGCAGTTCTTC
NA,TRBV28,TRBJ2-4,TRBD2,CASSYSGRAKNIQYF,TGTGCCAGCAGTTATAGCGGGAGGGCCAAAAACATTCAGTACTTC
NA,TRBV7-9,TRBJ2-5,TRBD1,CASSIPQGSETQYF,TGTGCCAGCAGCATCCCACAGGGGTCGGAGACCCAGTACTTC
NA,TRBV5-1,TRBJ2-2,NA,CASSLNLAGTGELFF,TGCGCCAGCAGCTTGAACCTAGCAGGCACCGGGGAGCTGTTTTTT
once,TRBV18,TRBJ2-7,TRBD1,CASSWDSYEQYF,TGTGCCAGCTCATGGGACAGCTACGAGCAGTACTTC
NA,TRBV10-3,TRBJ2-1,NA,CAISQFRYNEQFF,TGTGCCATCAGTCAGTTCCGCTACAATGAGCAGTTCTTC
NA,TRBV6-5,TRBJ2-3,TRBD2,CASSQLAGGSDTQYF,TGTGCCAGCAGTCAACTAGCGGGGGGTTCAGATACGCAGTATTTT
NA,TRBV2,TRBJ2-7,NA,CASSVYVEEQYF,TGTGCCAGCAGTGTTTACGTTGAGGAGCAGTACTTC
NA,TRBV7-2,TRBJ2-2,NA,CASSPHPGDDTGELFF,TGTGCCAGCAGCCCCCATCCGGGGGACGACACCGGGGAGCTGTTTTTT
NA,TRBV5-1,TRBJ2-7,TRBD1,CASSWDSYEQYF,TGCGCCAGCAGCTGGGACAGCTACGAGCAGTACTTC
NA,TRBV27,TRBJ1-2,NA,CASRRGSLNYGYTF,TGTGCCAGCAGAAGAGGGTCCCTTAACTATGGCTACACCTTC
NA,TRBV21-1,TRBJ1-5,NA,CASSKGKGNQPQHF,TGTGCCAGCAGCAAAGGAAAGGGGAATCAGCCCCAGCATTTT
NA,TRBV2,TRBJ1-2,NA,CASSDARQLSYGYTF,TGTGCCAGCAGTGATGCGCGACAGTTGAGCTATGGCTACACCTTC
NA,TRBV28,TRBJ1-5,NA,CASAPQAGGNQPQHF,TGTGCCAGCGCACCGCAGGCGGGAGGCAATCAGCCCCAGCATTTT
NA,TRBV19,TRBJ2-7,TRBD2,CASSIDAGGSYEQYF,TGTGCCAGTAGTATTGATGCGGGAGGCTCCTACGAGCAGTACTTC
once,TRBV5-1,TRBJ2-3,TRBD2,CASSLARTGLAGSDTQYF,TGCGCCAGCAGCTTGGCCCGAACGGGACTAGCGGGATCGGATACGCAGTATTTT
NA,TRBV10-3,TRBJ1-1,TRBD1,CAIRRTGEGGTEAFF,TGTGCCATCAGGAGGACAGGGGAGGGAGGCACTGAAGCTTTCTTT